This TCR beta chain was sequenced during a study of T cell clones after liver transplantation. Background on the study: A pre-transplant mixed lymphocyte reaction with TCRbeta sequencing defined graft-donor-reactive clones followed in post-transplant blood.

This CDR3 has 14 residues. Germline V lookup: CDR1 LNHDA, CDR2 SQIVND (reference sequence). Trimming removed 6 bases from V and 3 bases from J, with 12 bases in between. Repertoires were generated with immunoSEQ multiplex PCR, while TCRdb's copy carries only in-frame clones and drops some. The sample yields around 21,000 clones, over 85% seen once. The genes are TRBV19 and TRBJ2-1; D is unclear. The sample here was CD8+ T cells from blood, taken approximately 26 months after liver transplant. This TCR was recovered from a human patient who received a liver transplant. Part of the T cells may come from the graft donor. The CDR3 protein is CASSPSWGYNEQFF. The DNA of the CDR3 is TGTGCCAGTAGCCCATCCTGGGGCTACAATGAGCAGTTCTTC.